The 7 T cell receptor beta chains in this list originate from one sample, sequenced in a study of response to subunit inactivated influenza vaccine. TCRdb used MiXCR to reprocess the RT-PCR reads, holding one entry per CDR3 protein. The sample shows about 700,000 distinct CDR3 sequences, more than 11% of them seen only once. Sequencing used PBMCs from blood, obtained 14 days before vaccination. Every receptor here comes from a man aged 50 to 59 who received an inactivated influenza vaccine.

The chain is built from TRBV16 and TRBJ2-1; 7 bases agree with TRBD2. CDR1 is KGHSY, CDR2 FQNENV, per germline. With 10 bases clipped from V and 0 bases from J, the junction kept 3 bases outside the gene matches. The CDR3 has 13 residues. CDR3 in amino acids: CATSGDSYNEQFF. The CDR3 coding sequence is TGTGCCACGAGCGGGGACTCCTACAATGAGCAGTTCTTC.

The chain's CDR3 is CASSQERTGANIQYF. The CDR3 DNA reads TGCGCCAGCAGCCAAGAAAGGACAGGGGCTAACATTCAGTACTTC. The chain uses TRBV4-3 and TRBJ2-4, with 9 bases lining up with TRBD1. J was trimmed by 7 bases and V by 0 bases; bases with no gene match: 4. The CDR3 is 15 residues long. Germline V CDR1 and CDR2: LGHNA, YSLEER.

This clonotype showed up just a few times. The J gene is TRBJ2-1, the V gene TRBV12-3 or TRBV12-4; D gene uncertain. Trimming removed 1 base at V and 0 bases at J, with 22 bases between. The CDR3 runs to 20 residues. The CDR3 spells CASSLVAPARNYYSYNEQFF. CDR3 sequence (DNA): TGTGCCAGCAGTTTAGTAGCACCGGCCAGGAACTACTACTCCTACAATGAGCAGTTCTTC.

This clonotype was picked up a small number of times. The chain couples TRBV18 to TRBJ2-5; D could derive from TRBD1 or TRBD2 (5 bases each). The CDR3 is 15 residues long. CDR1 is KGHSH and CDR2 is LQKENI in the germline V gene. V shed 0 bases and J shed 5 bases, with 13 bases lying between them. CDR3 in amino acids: CASSPPGDLVETQYF. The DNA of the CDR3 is TGTGCCAGCTCACCACCGGGGGATTTGGTTGAGACCCAGTACTTC.

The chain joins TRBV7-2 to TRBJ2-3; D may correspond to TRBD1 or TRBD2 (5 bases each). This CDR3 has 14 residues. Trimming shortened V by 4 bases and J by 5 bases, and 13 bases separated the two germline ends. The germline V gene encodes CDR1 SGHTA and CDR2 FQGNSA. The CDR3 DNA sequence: TGTGCCAGCAGCTCGGGGCTCTTGCGAGATACGCAGTATTTT. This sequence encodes CASSSGLLRDTQYF. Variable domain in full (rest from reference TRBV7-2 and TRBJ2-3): GAGVSQSPSNKVTEKGKDVELRCDPISGHTALYWYRQSLGQGLEFLIYFQGNSAPDKSGLPSDRFSAERTGGSVSTLTIQRTQQEDSAVYLCASSSGLLRDTQYFGPGTRLTVL.

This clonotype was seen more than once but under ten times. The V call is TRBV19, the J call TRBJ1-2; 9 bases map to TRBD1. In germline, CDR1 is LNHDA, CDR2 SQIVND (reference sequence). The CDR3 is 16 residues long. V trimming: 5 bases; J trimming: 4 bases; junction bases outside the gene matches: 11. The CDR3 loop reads CASSPQGQGRSYGYTF. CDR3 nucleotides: TGTGCCAGTAGTCCCCAAGGACAGGGGAGGAGCTATGGCTACACCTTC.

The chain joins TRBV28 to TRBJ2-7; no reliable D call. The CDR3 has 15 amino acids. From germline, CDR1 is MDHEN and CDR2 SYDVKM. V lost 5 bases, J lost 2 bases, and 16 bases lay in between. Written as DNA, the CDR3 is TGTGCCAGCAGTCCGACCTTCGACACCACCTACGAGCAGTACTTC. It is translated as CASSPTFDTTYEQYF.